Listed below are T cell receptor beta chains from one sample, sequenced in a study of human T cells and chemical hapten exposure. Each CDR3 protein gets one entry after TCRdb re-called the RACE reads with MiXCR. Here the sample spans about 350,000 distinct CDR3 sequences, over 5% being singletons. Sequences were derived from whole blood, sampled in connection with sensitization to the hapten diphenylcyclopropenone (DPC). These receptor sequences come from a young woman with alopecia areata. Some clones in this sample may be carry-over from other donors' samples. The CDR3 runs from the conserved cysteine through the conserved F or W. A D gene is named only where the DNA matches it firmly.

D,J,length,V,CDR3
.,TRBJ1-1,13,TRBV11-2,CASRTDSGTEAFF
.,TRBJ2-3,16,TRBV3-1,CASSPTGVGRSNTQYF
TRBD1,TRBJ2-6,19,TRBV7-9,CASSLRTGRILSGANVLTF
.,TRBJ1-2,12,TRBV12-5,CASGLTAYGYTF
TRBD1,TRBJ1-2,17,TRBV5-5,CASRLGQEYGSNYGYTF
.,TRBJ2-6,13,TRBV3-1,CASSPLGANVLTF
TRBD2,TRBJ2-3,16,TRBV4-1,CASSRLAGGNTDTQYF
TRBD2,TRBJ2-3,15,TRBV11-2,CASSFTGGSTDTQYF
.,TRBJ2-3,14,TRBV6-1,CASSGLGATDTQYF
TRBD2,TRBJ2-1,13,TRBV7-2,CASSFERGDEQFF
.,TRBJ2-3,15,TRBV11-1,CASSLGPWSADTQYF
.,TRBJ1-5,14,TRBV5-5,CASRYRVSDQPQHF
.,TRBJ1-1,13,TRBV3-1,CASSFSRVTEAFF
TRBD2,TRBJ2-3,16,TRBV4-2,CASSQESSGGADTQYF
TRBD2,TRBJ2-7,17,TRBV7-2,CASSLGTSGGYYDEQYF
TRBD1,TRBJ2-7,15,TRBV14,CASSQEGQGPYEQYF
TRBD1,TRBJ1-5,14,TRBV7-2,CASSLTGGQQPQHF
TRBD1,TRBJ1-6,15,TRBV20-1,CSAPGVPGQASPLHF
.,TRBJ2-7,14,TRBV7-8,CASSPRFLSYEQYF
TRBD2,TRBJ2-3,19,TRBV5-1,CASSEQTSGGAGSQYTQYF
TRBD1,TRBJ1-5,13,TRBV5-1,CASSLGQGRPQHF
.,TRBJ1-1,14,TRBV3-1,CASSQGHGGTEAFF
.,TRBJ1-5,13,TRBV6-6,CASSYSSIQPQHF
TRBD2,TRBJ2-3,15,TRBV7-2,CASSFRTSATDTQYF
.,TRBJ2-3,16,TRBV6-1,CASSWDPGPSTDTQYF
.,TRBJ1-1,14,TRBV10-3,CAISVGAVNTEAFF
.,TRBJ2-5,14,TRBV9,CASSERQTQETQYF
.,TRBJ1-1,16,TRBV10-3,CAIRMDIGAGNTEAFF
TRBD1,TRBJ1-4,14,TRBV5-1,CASSMGQGSEKLFF
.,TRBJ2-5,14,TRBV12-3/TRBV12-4,CASSFGPLQETQYF
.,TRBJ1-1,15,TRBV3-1,CASSQVTVGATEAFF
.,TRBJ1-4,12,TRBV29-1,CSVWGGEEKLFF
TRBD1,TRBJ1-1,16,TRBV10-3,CAISERRGLGNTEAFF
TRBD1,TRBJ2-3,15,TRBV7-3,CASSPGQAPADTQYF
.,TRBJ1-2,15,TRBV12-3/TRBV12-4,CASRSTRRVGYGYTF
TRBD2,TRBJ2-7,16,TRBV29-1,CSVEGSLAGETYEQYF
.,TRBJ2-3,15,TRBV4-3,CASSQVAGGQGTQYF
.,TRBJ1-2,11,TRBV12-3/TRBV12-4,CASSFGVGYTF
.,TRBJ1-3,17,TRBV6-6,CASRQMAGSFAGNTIYF
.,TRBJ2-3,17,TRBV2,CASSPINREVITDTQYF
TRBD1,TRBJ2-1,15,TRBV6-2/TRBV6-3,CASSYSRTGHNEQFF
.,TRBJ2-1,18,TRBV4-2,CASSQGGSAAISYNEQFF
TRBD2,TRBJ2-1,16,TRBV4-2,CASSLDGGEIYNEQFF
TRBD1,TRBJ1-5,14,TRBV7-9,CASSLGQGGQPQHF
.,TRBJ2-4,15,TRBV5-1,CASSLHYIAKNIQYF
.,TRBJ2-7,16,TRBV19,CASSSLRDGGSYEQYF